This record covers a single T cell receptor beta chain. Its antigen remains unidentified. Sequenced by immunoSEQ multiplex PCR; TCRdb stores in-frame clones only, minus some. This sample has 150,000 to 160,000 clones, with 87% found just once. This entry belongs to a study of T cell responses to AZD1222 COVID-19 vaccine. General observations from the study: Seropositive at baseline were only a handful of AZD1222 recipients. Nearly half of spike-specific TCRs reportedly target unmutated variant regions.

Trimming took off 10 bases at V and 4 bases at J, with 16 bases between the two ends. The germline gives CDR1 LNHDA, CDR2 SQIVND (reference sequence). CDR3 length equals 13 residues. This TCR was sampled from an adult who received the AZD1222 COVID-19 vaccine. The input for sequencing was peripheral blood, taken 28 days after the second AZD1222 dose. J is TRBJ1-2 and V is TRBV19, with a tentative D call TRBD1 (5 bases). The CDR3 DNA reads as TGTGCCACTAAGGGGTTATCCTTCTATGGCTACACCTTC. It encodes CATKGLSFYGYTF.